This TCR beta chain was profiled in a study of T cell responses to AZD1222 COVID-19 vaccine. At the level of the study: Analysis merged second doses at about 4 or about 12 weeks.

Overall study results and limits: Repertoires were sampled only after the peak T cell response. Across spike, vaccine-associated CD4 TCRs were found, dominant at 160-218 and 743-854.

The ends were cut back, 4 bases at V and 5 bases at J, with 12 bases in the middle. CDR1 SGHNT and CDR2 YENEEA come from the germline V gene. The CDR3 consists of 13 residues. In its sample, this clone was seen once. Its antigen remains unidentified. Here immunoSEQ multiplex PCR was the method, and the copy in TCRdb shows in-frame clones only, minus some. The top ten hold around 5% of the sample, which has around 100,000 clones, over 90% seen once. The genes are TRBV11-3 and TRBJ2-7; D is unclear. Sample: peripheral blood, taken on day 0 of AZD1222 vaccination. The TCR was taken from an adult in good health. CDR3 region: CASSYPDHHEQYF. CDR3 nucleotides: TGTGCCAGCAGCTACCCAGACCACCACGAGCAGTACTTC.